Sequencing of this T cell receptor beta chain was carried out in a study of T cells in women clearing cervical HPV infection (dated by TCRdb to 2016 to 2019). Regarding the study in general: The cases were 20 to 25 women with histologically confirmed HPV16-related CIN3 or worse, and 2 of those women had invasive cancers. The 20 to 25 controls were women who cleared a single incident HPV16 infection within 12 months without developing precancer or cancer. Blood from cases was drawn at the visit where the lesion was first identified, while blood from controls was drawn once the infection was no longer detected. For cases, the median interval between lesion detection and blood sampling was approximately 150 days, with an interquartile range of roughly 90 to 200 days. HLA typing was available for only a few women, so HLA type could not be excluded as a confounder. The exploratory proof-of-principle case-control study was nested within the Guanacaste HPV Natural History Study in Costa Rica and compared TCR repertoires across cervical HPV16 outcomes. Cases and controls were matched on year of sample collection and on age within five years. Median age was about 30 years in cases versus over 37 in controls, and baseline characteristics did not differ significantly. The parent cohort enrolled roughly 9,600 women aged 18 or older in Guanacaste, Costa Rica, during about 1992 to 1994 and followed them for 7 to 8 years. Five blinded duplicates per group were added as quality controls, so that approximately 60 samples were obtained: around 50 participants and around 10 replicates.

The paper as a whole reports these results and caveats: Random forest classifiers that combined richness and V gene abundances separated cases from controls with an estimated AUC of 0.83. Significantly higher TCR repertoire richness was observed in CIN3+ cases than in controls across sequencing depths, whereas no difference in evenness was found. The cross-sectional design could not show whether the associations came before the infection or were a result of it, and neither effector/memory subsets nor HPV-specific T cells were isolated. Because the number of T cells in each sample was unknown, differences in richness could reflect differing T-cell content rather than repertoire biology. Lower TRBV6-7 relative abundance was observed in cases than in controls (around 0.1% versus 0.15%; Bonferroni P = 0.0008).

The germline V gene gives CDR1 as SGHDN and CDR2 as FVKESK. Trimming accounts for 2 bases at V and 4 bases at J, while the number of junction bases matched to no gene is 3. From its cysteine to its phenylalanine, the CDR3 spans 15 amino acids. Of the CDR3's DNA, 36 bases were read; they are in frame from base 1. Concerning this clone itself: Its antigen has not been determined. Read data end 3 residues before the CDR3 end; the end is taken from the germline J gene.

Using the immunoSEQ assay, multiplex PCR amplified TCR beta CDR3 regions from an average of around 1.2 ug of genomic DNA per sample. To correct primer bias, the assay used a complete synthetic TCR repertoire to set an amplification baseline. The amplicons were sequenced using the Illumina platform. The original pipeline was this. Sequence errors were corrected by clustering with frequency ratios and a modified nearest-neighbor algorithm, and the sequences were then analyzed in the immunoSEQ Analyzer using IMGT gene definitions. At each rarefaction depth, TCR richness and evenness were averaged across 20 rarefaction repeats, and samples with fewer sequences than that depth were excluded. Wilcoxon rank sum tests with FDR correction were used to compare relative abundances of V, D and J genes between the groups. Blinded duplicates gave an intraclass correlation of roughly 96% for TCR richness and an average of roughly 82% across roughly 69 gene segments. In TCRdb, the immuneACCESS table is reduced to in-frame sequences with V and J assigned. These tables do not hold every clone; where another copy was compared, an unresolved V gene accounts for under half, and the others remain unexplained. Clone size and V and J calls were adopted from that table, with D and trimming inferred from the DNA. This sample's clone table shows 20,000 to 25,000 clones. The ten biggest clones cover 2.7% of the sample.

Every participant had a single incident cervical HPV16 infection, and women with prevalent HPV16 infections were excluded. Cervical HPV DNA was detected by MY09/MY11 PCR and genotyped by dot-blot hybridization. Roughly 14 mL of heparinized blood was centrifuged, after which the buffy coat was aliquoted, frozen at -30 degrees C, and then stored at -80 degrees C. Genomic DNA was extracted from buffy coat specimens using QIAGEN kits. Sample: blood buffy coat. The receptor chain draws on TRBV14 and TRBJ1-4; 8 bases in the junction line up with TRBD1. This TCR was recovered from a woman between 18 and 69 years old with a cervical HPV16 infection that either progressed to CIN3+ or cleared (not recorded which). The CDR3 loop reads CASSQNRGFNEKLFF. The DNA read from the CDR3 is TGTGCCAGCAGCCAAAACAGGGGGTTTAATGAAAAA.